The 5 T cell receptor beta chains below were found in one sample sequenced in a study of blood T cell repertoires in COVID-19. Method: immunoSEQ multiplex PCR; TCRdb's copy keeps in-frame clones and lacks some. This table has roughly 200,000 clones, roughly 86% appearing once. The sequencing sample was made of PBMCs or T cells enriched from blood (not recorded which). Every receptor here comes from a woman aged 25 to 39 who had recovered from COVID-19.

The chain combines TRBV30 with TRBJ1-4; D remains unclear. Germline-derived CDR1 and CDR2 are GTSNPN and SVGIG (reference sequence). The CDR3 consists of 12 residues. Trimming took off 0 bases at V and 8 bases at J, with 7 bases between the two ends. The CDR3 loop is CAWSVGGEKLFF. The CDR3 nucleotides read TGTGCCTGGAGTGTGGGAGGGGAAAAACTGTTTTTT.

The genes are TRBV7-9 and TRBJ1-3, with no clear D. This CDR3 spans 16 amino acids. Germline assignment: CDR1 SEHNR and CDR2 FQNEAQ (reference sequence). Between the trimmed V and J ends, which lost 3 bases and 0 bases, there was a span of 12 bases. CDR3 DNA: TGTGCCAGCAGCTTGGTCAGTCCCGCCTCTGGAAACACCATATATTTT. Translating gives CASSLVSPASGNTIYF.

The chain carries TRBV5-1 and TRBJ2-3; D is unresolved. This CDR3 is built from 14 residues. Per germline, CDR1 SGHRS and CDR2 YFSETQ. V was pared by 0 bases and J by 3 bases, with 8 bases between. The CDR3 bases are TGCGCCAGCAGCTTGGAGGAGAGGACAGATACGCAGTATTTT. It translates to CASSLEERTDTQYF.

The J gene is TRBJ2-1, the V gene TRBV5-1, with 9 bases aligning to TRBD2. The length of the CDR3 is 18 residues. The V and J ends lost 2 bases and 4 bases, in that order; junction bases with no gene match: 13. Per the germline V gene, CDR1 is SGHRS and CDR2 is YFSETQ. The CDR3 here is CASSFSVLAGSDYNEQFF. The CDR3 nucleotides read TGCGCCAGCAGCTTCTCCGTTCTAGCGGGGTCCGATTACAATGAGCAGTTCTTC. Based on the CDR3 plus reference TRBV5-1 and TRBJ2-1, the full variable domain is KAGVTQTPRYLIKTRGQQVTLSCSPISGHRSVSWYQQTPGQGLQFLFEYFSETQRNKGNFPGRFSGRQFSNSRSEMNVSTLELGDSALYLCASSFSVLAGSDYNEQFFGPGTRLTVL.

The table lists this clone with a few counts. CDR3 protein: CASSLGSGETDTQYF. In nucleotides, the CDR3 is TGTGCCAGCAGCTTAGGGTCGGGAGAAACAGATACGCAGTATTTT. The chain employs TRBV11-3 and TRBJ2-3; TRBD2 is a possible D gene (6 bases). V was pared by 1 base and J by 3 bases, with 11 bases between. CDR1 and CDR2 from the germline V gene are SGHNT and YENEEA. The CDR3 covers 15 residues.